This is a list of T cell receptor beta chains from one sample in a study of cytomegalovirus exposure and HLA in healthy donors. TCRdb's copy holds only in-frame clones and misses some; the assay was immunoSEQ multiplex PCR. The sample holds 150,000 or so clones; nearly 70% are singletons and the top ten take roughly a tenth. The material sequenced was PBMCs. These receptors were collected from a man under 40 in good health and CMV-seropositive. Both conserved end residues are part of each CDR3. Each record gives: clone size, V gene, J gene, D gene, CDR3 protein, CDR3 DNA. D genes are given only for firm matches. The listing skips clone size in some rows; elsewhere it reads once, few, many or a size class.

.	TRBV7-9	TRBJ2-7	TRBD1	CASSSQGASGEQYF	TGTGCCAGCAGCTCACAGGGGGCGTCGGGAGAGCAGTACTTC
once	TRBV5-6	TRBJ1-2	TRBD1	CASSLQQGAYSGYTF	TGTGCCAGCAGCCTCCAACAGGGGGCGTATAGTGGCTACACCTTC
.	TRBV2	TRBJ1-1	TRBD1	CASISLTGRPEAFF	TGTGCCAGCATTTCCCTGACAGGGCGCCCTGAAGCTTTCTTT
.	TRBV27	TRBJ2-7	.	CASSSTPGLHSYEQYF	TGTGCCAGCAGTTCCACTCCGGGACTCCATTCCTACGAGCAGTACTTC
.	TRBV6-5	TRBJ1-5	.	CATSYGQDQPQHF	TGTGCCACCAGTTACGGACAAGATCAGCCCCAGCATTTT
.	TRBV27	TRBJ1-5	TRBD1	CATRTGQVNQPQHF	TGTGCCACTAGGACAGGGCAGGTAAATCAGCCCCAGCATTTT
few	TRBV10-2	TRBJ1-5	TRBD1	CASRADRGHQPQHF	TGCGCCAGCAGGGCGGACAGGGGGCATCAGCCCCAGCATTTT
.	TRBV2	TRBJ2-3	.	CASSTGLTRDTQYF	TGTGCCAGCAGTACCGGTCTTACCCGAGATACGCAGTATTTT
.	TRBV11-2	TRBJ1-2	TRBD1	CASSLDRGLGYTF	TGTGCCAGCAGCTTAGACAGGGGGCTCGGCTACACCTTC
.	TRBV7-2	TRBJ2-5	.	CASSLSRETQYF	TGTGCCAGCAGCCTGAGTCGGGAGACCCAGTACTTC
.	TRBV7-8	TRBJ2-5	.	CASSLQGFYQETQYF	TGTGCCAGCAGCTTACAGGGGTTCTACCAAGAGACCCAGTACTTC
.	TRBV25-1	TRBJ1-5	.	CASSPGRGGSNQPQHF	TGTGCCAGCAGTCCAGGGAGGGGTGGAAGCAATCAGCCCCAGCATTTT
.	TRBV19	TRBJ1-1	.	CASADRPNTEAFF	TGTGCCAGTGCCGACAGACCGAACACTGAAGCTTTCTTT
few	TRBV6-1	TRBJ1-5	.	CASSEVRSNQPQHF	TGTGCCAGCAGTGAAGTCCGTAGCAATCAGCCCCAGCATTTT
few	TRBV11-2	TRBJ2-5	TRBD2	CASSREGARLQETQYF	TGTGCCAGCAGTCGGGAGGGAGCGCGACTCCAAGAGACCCAGTACTTC
.	TRBV7-9	TRBJ2-5	.	CASSSLGQPTGEETQYF	TGTGCCAGCAGCTCACTGGGACAGCCAACGGGGGAGGAGACCCAGTACTTC
once	TRBV4-1	TRBJ2-7	.	CASSQDTLLGYEQYF	TGCGCCAGCAGCCAAGATACCCTTCTAGGCTACGAGCAGTACTTC
.	TRBV5-1	TRBJ2-7	TRBD2	CASRGGGQGSSGEQYF	TGCGCCAGCAGAGGCGGGGGGCAGGGCAGTTCGGGCGAGCAGTACTTC
.	TRBV19	TRBJ1-5	.	CASSISGESQPQHF	TGTGCCAGTAGTATTTCAGGGGAGAGTCAGCCCCAGCATTTT
.	TRBV5-4	TRBJ2-5	TRBD2	CASSLRRGGPPNETQYF	TGTGCCAGCAGCTTGCGACGGGGGGGGCCCCCTAATGAGACCCAGTACTTC
.	TRBV5-8	TRBJ2-7	.	CASSLEDWTYYEQYF	TGTGCCAGCAGCTTGGAGGACTGGACCTACTACGAGCAGTACTTC
.	TRBV27	TRBJ1-2	.	CASSLSGTLYGYTF	TGTGCCAGCAGTTTATCGGGGACACTCTATGGCTACACCTTC
.	TRBV6-5	TRBJ2-7	TRBD1	CASRSTGYYEQYF	TGTGCCAGCAGATCGACAGGGTATTACGAGCAGTACTTC
.	TRBV5-1	TRBJ1-2	TRBD1	CASSWGDSRIGYTF	TGCGCCAGCAGCTGGGGGGACAGCCGAATAGGCTACACCTTC
.	TRBV19	TRBJ1-1	.	CASSRGTSWTEAFF	TGTGCCAGTAGTCGAGGGACTTCGTGGACTGAAGCTTTCTTT
.	TRBV9	TRBJ2-1	.	CASSVNLADNEQFF	TGTGCCAGCAGCGTAAACCTGGCTGACAATGAGCAGTTCTTC
once	TRBV5-1	TRBJ1-1	TRBD1	CASSLAGGIENTEAFF	TGCGCCAGCAGCCTAGCAGGGGGTATCGAGAACACTGAAGCTTTCTTT
few	TRBV2	TRBJ2-3	TRBD1	CARGTASTDTQYF	TGTGCCAGAGGGACAGCTAGCACAGATACGCAGTATTTT
.	TRBV6-5	TRBJ2-5	TRBD2	CASSYIAGNIRETQYF	TGTGCCAGCAGTTACATAGCGGGAAATATTCGAGAGACCCAGTACTTC
.	TRBV18	TRBJ1-5	.	CASSPPSGPQHF	TGTGCCAGCTCACCACCCTCCGGGCCCCAGCATTTT
few	TRBV19	TRBJ2-2	TRBD1	CASRERDRDTGELFF	TGTGCCAGTAGAGAACGGGACAGGGACACCGGGGAGCTGTTTTTT
few	TRBV2	TRBJ2-7	.	CASFGGLSYEQYF	TGTGCCAGCTTCGGGGGGCTCTCCTACGAGCAGTACTTC
.	TRBV14	TRBJ1-1	.	CASSQDRDLGGEKTEAFF	TGTGCCAGCAGCCAAGATCGGGACCTAGGGGGGGAAAAGACTGAAGCTTTCTTT
.	TRBV27	TRBJ1-3	.	CASGGLHSGNTIYF	TGTGCCAGCGGGGGACTGCACTCTGGAAACACCATATATTTT
.	TRBV6-1	TRBJ1-1	TRBD1	CASSESRDREAFF	TGTGCCAGCAGCGAGTCCCGGGACAGGGAAGCTTTCTTT
.	TRBV12-5	TRBJ2-1	TRBD1	CASGFRIRDRGENEQFF	TGTGCTAGTGGTTTTCGGATCCGGGACAGGGGCGAGAATGAGCAGTTCTTC
.	TRBV29-1	TRBJ2-7	TRBD2	CSVAIAASGRISYEQYF	TGCAGCGTGGCTATAGCGGCTAGCGGGAGGATCTCCTACGAGCAGTACTTC
few	TRBV30	TRBJ2-3	TRBD2	CAWSSVGLAGVRRDTQYF	TGTGCCTGGAGTTCCGTGGGACTAGCGGGAGTGCGTAGAGATACGCAGTATTTT
few	TRBV14	TRBJ2-7	TRBD1	CASSPRTGISYEQYF	TGTGCCAGCAGCCCGCGGACAGGGATTTCCTACGAGCAGTACTTC
.	TRBV14	TRBJ2-1	TRBD2	CASSQGGLAGFNEQFF	TGTGCCAGCAGCCAAGGAGGACTAGCGGGATTCAATGAGCAGTTCTTC
.	TRBV7-8	TRBJ1-3	.	CASSLALGSGNTIYF	TGTGCCAGCAGCTTAGCGCTCGGCTCTGGAAACACCATATATTTT
.	TRBV27	TRBJ2-7	.	CASSPTDTSYEQYF	TGTGCCAGCAGTCCGACAGACACCTCCTACGAGCAGTACTTC
.	TRBV7-9	TRBJ2-7	.	CASSPLASPALTYEQYF	TGTGCCAGCAGTCCATTAGCGTCCCCGGCTCTAACCTACGAGCAGTACTTC
.	TRBV27	TRBJ2-7	TRBD2	CASSRTRWASGRTPISYEQYF	TGTGCCAGCAGTCGAACAAGGTGGGCTAGCGGGAGGACCCCTATTTCCTACGAGCAGTACTTC
.	TRBV30	TRBJ1-2	TRBD1	CAWSSTGGNYGYTF	TGTGCCTGGAGTTCGACAGGGGGGAACTATGGCTACACCTTC